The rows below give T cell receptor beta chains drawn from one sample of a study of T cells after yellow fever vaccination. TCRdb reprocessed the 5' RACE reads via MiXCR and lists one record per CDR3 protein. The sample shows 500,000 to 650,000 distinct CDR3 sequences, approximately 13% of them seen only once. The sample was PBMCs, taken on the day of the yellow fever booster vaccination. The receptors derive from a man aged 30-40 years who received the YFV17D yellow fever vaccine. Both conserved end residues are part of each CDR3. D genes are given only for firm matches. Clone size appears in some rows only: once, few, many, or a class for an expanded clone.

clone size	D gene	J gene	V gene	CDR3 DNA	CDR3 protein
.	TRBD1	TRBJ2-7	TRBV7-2	TGTGCCAGCAGCCGCCGGGGACAGGCCGAGCAGTACTTC	CASSRRGQAEQYF
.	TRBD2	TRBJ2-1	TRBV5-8	TGTGCCAGCAGCTGGACTAGCGGGAGTAGTATTGAGCAGTTCTTC	CASSWTSGSSIEQFF
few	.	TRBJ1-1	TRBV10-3	TGTGCCATCAGTGCAAGGAACACTGAAGCTTTCTTT	CAISARNTEAFF
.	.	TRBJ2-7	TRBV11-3	TGTGCCAGCAGCTCACGGACAGATTCCTACGAGCAGTACTTC	CASSSRTDSYEQYF
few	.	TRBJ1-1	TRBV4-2	TGTGCCAGCAGCCAAGAATTAGGACAAGAAGCTTTCTTT	CASSQELGQEAFF
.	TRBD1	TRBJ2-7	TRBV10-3	TGTGCCATCAGTGCGGGACAGCGAGAAAGCGAGCAGTACTTC	CAISAGQRESEQYF
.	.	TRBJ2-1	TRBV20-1	TGCAGTGTTGCCAGGGGGAGGGGTGAGCAGTTCTTC	CSVARGRGEQFF
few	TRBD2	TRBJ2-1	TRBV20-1	TGCAGTGCTAGAGGGGCCGGGAGGGGAGCTTACAATGAGCAGTTCTTC	CSARGAGRGAYNEQFF
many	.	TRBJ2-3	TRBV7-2	TGTGCCAGCAGCTTAGGACTCGGGTTTAGTACGCAGTATTTT	CASSLGLGFSTQYF
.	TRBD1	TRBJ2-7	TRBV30	TGTGCCTGGAGTGTCGGGACAGGGGAAAACGAGCAGTACTTC	CAWSVGTGENEQYF
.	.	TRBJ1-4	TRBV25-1	TGTGCCAGCAGTTGGGTAAATGGCGGACTGTTTTTT	CASSWVNGGLFF
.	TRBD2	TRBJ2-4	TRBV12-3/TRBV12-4	TGTGCCAGCAGGTCTGCGGGGGACATTCAGTACTTC	CASRSAGDIQYF
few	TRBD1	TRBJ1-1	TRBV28	TGTGCCAGCAGCCTATTGGGCGACAGGGCGAACACTGAAGCTTTCTTT	CASSLLGDRANTEAFF
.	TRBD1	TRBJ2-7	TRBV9	TGTGCCAGCAGCGGAGGGGGGACAGGGGGCCGCGAGCAGTACTTC	CASSGGGTGGREQYF
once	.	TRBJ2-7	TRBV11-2	TGTGCCAGCAGCTTAGCTCAGGGGCCCTACGAGCAGTACTTC	CASSLAQGPYEQYF
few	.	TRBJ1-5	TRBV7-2	TGTGCCAGCAGCTTAGGGACCGGGACAACTAGCAATCAGCCCCAGCATTTT	CASSLGTGTTSNQPQHF
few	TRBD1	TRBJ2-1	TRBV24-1	TGTGCCACCAGTGATTACCGACAGGGAGATGTGAATGAGCAGTTCTTC	CATSDYRQGDVNEQFF
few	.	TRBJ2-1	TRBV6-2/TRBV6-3	TGTGCCAGCAGTTACCCCTACAATGAGCAGTTCTTC	CASSYPYNEQFF
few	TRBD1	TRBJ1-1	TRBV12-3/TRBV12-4	TGTGCCAGCAGGTGGGACAGGCTTTCAATGAACACTGAAGCTTTCTTT	CASRWDRLSMNTEAFF
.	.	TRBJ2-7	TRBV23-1	TGCGCCGGACAAGGACAACAGGGTACCTACGAGCAGTACTTC	CAGQGQQGTYEQYF
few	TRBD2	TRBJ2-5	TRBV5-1	TGCGCCAGCAGGCTCTCGACTAGCGGGAGAACGGAGACCCAGTACTTC	CASRLSTSGRTETQYF
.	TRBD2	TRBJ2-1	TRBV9	TGTGCCAGCAGCGTAGCGGCTAGCGGGTTCTATGAGCAGTTCTTC	CASSVAASGFYEQFF
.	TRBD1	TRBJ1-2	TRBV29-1	TGCAGCGTAGACAGGGGGTCCTATGGCTACACCTTC	CSVDRGSYGYTF
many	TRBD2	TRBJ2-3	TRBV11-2	TGTGCCAGCAGCTTGGGACTAGCGGGAGGAGATACGCAGTATTTT	CASSLGLAGGDTQYF
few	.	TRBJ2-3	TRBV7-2	TGTGCCAGCAGTCCCATCGGGAGTCTGGCCACAGATACGCAGTATTTT	CASSPIGSLATDTQYF
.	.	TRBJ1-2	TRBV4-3	TGCGCCAGCAGCCAAGCTCTAGGAGAGGCCTATGGCTACACCTTC	CASSQALGEAYGYTF
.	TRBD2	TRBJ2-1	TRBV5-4	TGTGCCAGCAGCCCCCGGACTAGCGGGAGGGTAAATGAGCAGTTCTTC	CASSPRTSGRVNEQFF
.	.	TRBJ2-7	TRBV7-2	TGTGCCAGCAGCTTTTATGCCGGGACTCAGTCCTACGAGCAGTACTTC	CASSFYAGTQSYEQYF
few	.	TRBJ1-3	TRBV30	TGTGCCTGGAGGTCTCTCTCTGGAAACACCATATATTTT	CAWRSLSGNTIYF
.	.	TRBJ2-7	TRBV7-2	TGTGCCAGCAGCTTACCCAGGGAATCCTGGAAGCAGTACTTC	CASSLPRESWKQYF
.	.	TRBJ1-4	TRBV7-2	TGTGCCAGCAGCTTTTGGGAATCGGGCGCGAGGCTGTTTTTT	CASSFWESGARLFF
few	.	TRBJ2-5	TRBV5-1	TGCGCCAGCACCCTCCGCGGGTGGCGGGAGACCCAGTACTTC	CASTLRGWRETQYF
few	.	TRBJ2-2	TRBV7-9	TGTGCCAGCAGCTTAATGGAGCTGTTTTTT	CASSLMELFF
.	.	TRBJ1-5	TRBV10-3	TGTGCCATCAGCGGGGGTGAAGCTAGTCAGCCCCAGCATTTT	CAISGGEASQPQHF
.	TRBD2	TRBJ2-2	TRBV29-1	TGCAGCGTGGGCCTTGGGGCGGGAGATTCCGGGGAGCTGTTTTTT	CSVGLGAGDSGELFF
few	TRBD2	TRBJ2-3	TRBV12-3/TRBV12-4	TGTGCCAGCAGCTCCCCTCGACTAGCGTCAGATACGCAGTATTTT	CASSSPRLASDTQYF
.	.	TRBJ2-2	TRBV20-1	TGCAGTGCGAACAGGGTGACCACCGGGGAGCTGTTTTTT	CSANRVTTGELFF
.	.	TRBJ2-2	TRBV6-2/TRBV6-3	TGTGCCAGCAGTTACAGGGGATGGACCGGGGAGCTGTTTTTT	CASSYRGWTGELFF
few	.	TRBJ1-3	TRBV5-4	TGTGCCAGCAGCTTGCAAGGAGTTGGAAACACCATATATTTT	CASSLQGVGNTIYF
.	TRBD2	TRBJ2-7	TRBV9	TGTGCCAGCAGCGGCGGGACTAGCGGAGCCTACGAGCAGTACTTC	CASSGGTSGAYEQYF
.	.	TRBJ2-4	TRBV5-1	TGCGCCAGCAGCTTGGACGGGGCTAGAGCCAAAAACATTCAGTACTTC	CASSLDGARAKNIQYF
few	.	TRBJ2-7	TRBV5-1	TGCGCCAGCAGCTTGACAGGGACGGGGGCGGGATCCTACGAGCAGTACTTC	CASSLTGTGAGSYEQYF